This is a list of T cell receptor beta chains from one sample in a study of shared clonotypes between healthy human individuals. Generated by immunoSEQ multiplex PCR, the TCRdb table keeps only in-frame clones and is missing some. Here the sample spans hundreds of thousands of clones, around three quarters being singletons. Input material: memory CD4+ T cells sorted from blood. These receptors all come from a woman aged 25 to 39 in good health. CDR3s include the opening cysteine and the closing phenylalanine or tryptophan. D genes are given only for firm matches. Some rows have no size entry. The others give once, few or many, or a class for an expanded clone.

D gene | J gene | clone size | V gene | CDR3 protein | CDR3 DNA
TRBD1 | TRBJ2-5 | - | TRBV5-6 | CASSLWAGDRQGETQYF | TGTGCCAGCAGCTTGTGGGCAGGGGACAGGCAAGGAGAGACCCAGTACTTC
- | TRBJ1-2 | - | TRBV7-2 | CASSLAFVYGYTF | TGTGCCAGCAGCTTAGCGTTCGTCTATGGCTACACCTTC
TRBD1 | TRBJ1-2 | - | TRBV5-1 | CASSQGDRDVGGYTF | TGCGCCAGCAGCCAGGGGGACAGGGATGTAGGTGGCTACACCTTC
TRBD2 | TRBJ2-5 | - | TRBV5-1 | CASSSTGTSAARETQYF | TGCGCCAGCAGCTCGACCGGGACTAGCGCCGCGAGAGAGACCCAGTACTTC
- | TRBJ1-1 | - | TRBV5-4 | CASSLKQGDTEAFF | TGTGCCAGCAGCTTGAAACAGGGAGACACTGAAGCTTTCTTT
- | TRBJ2-2 | - | TRBV11-2 | CASSPSSDRNTGELFF | TGTGCCAGCAGCCCGAGCTCGGACAGGAACACCGGGGAGCTGTTTTTT
TRBD1 | TRBJ2-7 | - | TRBV18 | CASSPTGQGTSYEQYF | TGTGCCAGCTCACCCACGGGACAGGGGACTTCCTACGAGCAGTACTTC
- | TRBJ2-3 | many | TRBV29-1 | CSVDGGHGTDTQYF | TGCAGCGTTGACGGCGGGCACGGCACAGATACGCAGTATTTT
- | TRBJ2-3 | - | TRBV11-2 | CASSLVRRLGTDTQYF | TGTGCCAGCAGCTTAGTTCGGAGGTTGGGTACAGATACGCAGTATTTT
- | TRBJ2-3 | - | TRBV7-9 | CASSSPPPARDTQYF | TGTGCCAGCAGCTCGCCGCCCCCAGCGAGAGATACGCAGTATTTT
- | TRBJ1-2 | few | TRBV28 | CASSLQGLYGYTF | TGTGCCAGCAGTCTCCAGGGCCTCTATGGCTACACCTTC
- | TRBJ1-5 | few | TRBV28 | CASRTGDQPQHF | TGTGCCAGCAGGACGGGCGATCAGCCCCAGCATTTT
- | TRBJ1-5 | - | TRBV20-1 | CSAGIGPQHF | TGCAGTGCCGGCATTGGGCCCCAGCATTTT
TRBD2 | TRBJ2-7 | - | TRBV6-5 | CASSTIAGGSYEQYF | TGTGCCAGCAGTACCATAGCGGGAGGGTCCTACGAGCAGTACTTC
TRBD2 | TRBJ2-7 | - | TRBV28 | CASRGTSEGYEQYF | TGTGCCAGCAGGGGGACTAGCGAGGGCTACGAGCAGTACTTC
- | TRBJ1-4 | - | TRBV9 | CASSVDGGNEKLFF | TGTGCCAGCAGCGTAGATGGGGGGAATGAAAAACTGTTTTTT
TRBD1 | TRBJ2-7 | - | TRBV28 | CASRGTGGGGEQYF | TGTGCCAGCAGGGGTACAGGGGGCGGAGGCGAGCAGTACTTC
- | TRBJ2-3 | few | TRBV6-5 | CASSYSVSGSTDTQYF | TGTGCCAGCAGTTACTCAGTTAGCGGAAGCACAGATACGCAGTATTTT
- | TRBJ1-2 | - | TRBV2 | CASSDRPNGYTF | TGTGCCAGCAGTGATCGGCCCAATGGCTACACCTTC
- | TRBJ1-4 | - | TRBV4-1 | CASSQDLRDEKLFF | TGCGCCAGCAGCCAAGATCTTAGGGATGAAAAACTGTTTTTT
- | TRBJ1-1 | once | TRBV11-3 | CASSLAGSSTTEAFF | TGTGCCAGCAGCTTAGCGGGGTCCAGTACCACTGAAGCTTTCTTT
- | TRBJ2-7 | - | TRBV5-6 | CASSRPGQQIRQYF | TGTGCCAGCAGCCGCCCCGGACAGCAGATACGGCAGTACTTC
TRBD2 | TRBJ2-1 | - | TRBV11-3 | CASTSTSGSSGNEQFF | TGTGCCAGTACGTCGACTAGCGGGAGCTCGGGAAATGAGCAGTTCTTC
- | TRBJ1-1 | - | TRBV11-2 | CASSPRRGAQGKNTEAFF | TGTGCCAGCAGCCCTAGACGCGGGGCCCAGGGGAAGAACACTGAAGCTTTCTTT
TRBD1 | TRBJ2-5 | - | TRBV5-1 | CASSPLGGQVGETQYF | TGCGCCAGCAGCCCACTAGGGGGACAGGTCGGTGAGACCCAGTACTTC
- | TRBJ1-1 | - | TRBV27 | CASSLYREGAEAFF | TGTGCCAGCAGTTTATATAGGGAAGGCGCTGAAGCTTTCTTT
TRBD2 | TRBJ2-3 | once | TRBV9 | CASSVSGTADTQYF | TGTGCCAGCAGCGTAAGCGGGACGGCAGATACGCAGTATTTT
- | TRBJ2-2 | - | TRBV5-4 | CASSSGPTSNTGELFF | TGTGCCAGCAGCTCTGGGCCGACTTCCAACACCGGGGAGCTGTTTTTT
- | TRBJ1-5 | - | TRBV30 | CAWSYNRINQPQHF | TGTGCCTGGAGTTACAATAGGATCAATCAGCCCCAGCATTTT
- | TRBJ2-1 | - | TRBV29-1 | CSVGQTITLLFF | TGCAGCGTCGGACAGACGATTACCCTTTTGTTCTTC
TRBD2 | TRBJ2-3 | - | TRBV5-6 | CASSLGLAGVGDTQYF | TGTGCCAGCAGCCTGGGACTAGCGGGAGTGGGGGATACGCAGTATTTT
TRBD2 | TRBJ2-1 | few | TRBV19 | CASGLAGGSEQFF | TGTGCCTCAGGGCTAGCGGGAGGAAGTGAGCAGTTCTTC
TRBD2 | TRBJ2-5 | - | TRBV5-1 | CASSGGAGETQYF | TGCGCCAGCAGCGGCGGAGCGGGGGAGACCCAGTACTTC
- | TRBJ1-4 | - | TRBV15 | CATSRDGGTTNEKLFF | TGTGCCACCAGCAGAGATGGGGGGACGACTAATGAAAAACTGTTTTTT
- | TRBJ1-2 | - | TRBV6-1 | CASMVFRGISGYTF | TGTGCCAGCATGGTGTTTAGAGGAATCAGTGGCTACACCTTC
TRBD1 | TRBJ1-1 | - | TRBV5-1 | CASRETGANTEAFF | TGCGCCAGCAGGGAGACAGGGGCTAACACTGAAGCTTTCTTT
- | TRBJ2-1 | - | TRBV6-1 | CASREQGFDEQFF | TGTGCCAGTAGGGAACAGGGTTTTGATGAGCAGTTCTTC
TRBD1 | TRBJ1-4 | - | TRBV28 | CAGADRGRFEKLFF | TGTGCCGGGGCCGACAGGGGTCGGTTTGAAAAACTGTTTTTT
TRBD1 | TRBJ1-1 | - | TRBV5-1 | CASSFTGVGDTEAFF | TGCGCCAGCAGCTTTACAGGGGTTGGGGACACTGAAGCTTTCTTT
- | TRBJ1-5 | - | TRBV6-1 | CASSEVRNSNQPQHF | TGTGCCAGCAGTGAAGTAAGGAATAGCAATCAGCCCCAGCATTTT
- | TRBJ1-1 | - | TRBV9 | CASSGTWNTEAFF | TGTGCCAGCAGCGGAACATGGAACACTGAAGCTTTCTTT
- | TRBJ1-2 | - | TRBV19 | CASSSDSPLYGYTF | TGTGCCAGTAGTAGCGACTCGCCCCTCTATGGCTACACCTTC
TRBD1 | TRBJ1-2 | - | TRBV10-2 | CASTGQEHRHDGYTF | TGCGCCAGCACTGGACAGGAGCATCGACATGATGGCTACACCTTC
- | TRBJ1-5 | - | TRBV5-1 | CASSVPAKNPGGPQHF | TGCGCCAGCAGTGTGCCCGCAAAAAATCCGGGTGGGCCCCAGCATTTT